A single sample gave rise to the 19 T cell receptor beta chains below, sequenced in a study of CD8 T cells in ankylosing spondylitis listed by TCRdb under 2017. Library preparation was by 5' RACE. Reads for this sample came from an Illumina HiSeq 2500. The raw public reads went through TCRdb reprocessing: fastp at Q25, MiXCR clone calling, in-frame beta chains kept. One record per CDR3 amino acid sequence lists the most common genes and DNA. This sample lists some 700,000 distinct CDR3 sequences; 15% to 20% were detected once. The ten largest clones capture about 19% of the sample. Results and caveats for the whole study, not just this receptor: A TCR beta motif of eight highly homologous amino acid variants appeared characteristic of blood from ankylosing spondylitis patients.

No cognate antigen is known for these TCRs. Source material: blood, either unsorted or a sorted T cell fraction (not recorded which). Receptors originate from a male donor with ankylosing spondylitis.

The V gene is TRBV20-1, the J gene TRBJ2-3, with 8 bases that match TRBD2. CDR1 is DFQATT and CDR2 is SNEGSKA in the germline V gene (reference sequence). V shed 6 bases, J shed 0 bases, and the junction held 5 bases outside the gene matches. The CDR3 is 14 residues long. The CDR3 nucleotides are TGCAGTGCCCACACTAGCGGCAGCACAGATACGCAGTATTTT. Amino acids: CSAHTSGSTDTQYF.

This clonotype has only a few counts. The chain joins TRBV27 to TRBJ2-5; 9 bases match TRBD1. J was trimmed by 5 bases and V by 5 bases; bases with no gene match: 12. CDR1 and CDR2 from the germline V gene are MNHEY and SMNVEV (reference sequence). The CDR3 length is 16 residues. The CDR3, as DNA: TGTGCCAGCAGTCCCTGGGACAGGGACCTTAGTGAGACCCAGTACTTC. This sequence encodes CASSPWDRDLSETQYF.

This clonotype was counted at least ten times. The chain couples TRBV29-1 to TRBJ2-1; 7 nucleotides match TRBD1. This CDR3 comprises 14 residues. Per germline, CDR1 SQVTM and CDR2 ANQGSEA. Losses at the gene ends were 7 bases for V and 3 bases for J; bases not matched to a gene: 9. CDR3 nucleotide sequence: TGCAGCGGTGCAACAGGGGCGGACTACAATGAGCAGTTCTTC. It translates to CSGATGADYNEQFF.

This clonotype was recorded a few times. J is TRBJ2-5 and V is TRBV20-1; D remains ambiguous. Germline CDR1 and CDR2: DFQATT and SNEGSKA (reference sequence). The V end lost 3 bases, the J end lost 4 bases, and 12 bases lay between the germline ends. This CDR3 comprises 13 residues. This chain's CDR3 is CSASVSVGETQYF. CDR3 coding DNA: TGCAGTGCTAGTGTTTCCGTAGGAGAGACCCAGTACTTC.

This chain joins TRBV29-1 and TRBJ1-1; 7 bases are shared with TRBD1. This CDR3 contains 12 residues. Germline V CDR1 and CDR2: SQVTM, ANQGSEA. V was pared by 6 bases and J by 13 bases, with 14 bases of the junction left unmatched. The CDR3 sequence: CSVDSGQSTFFF. DNA of the CDR3: TGCAGCGTCGATTCGGGACAGAGCACGTTTTTCTTT.

This clonotype has more than one count but fewer than ten. This rearrangement joins TRBV6-1 to TRBJ1-5; 7 bases map to TRBD1. Unmatched junction bases numbered 14, after V lost 11 bases and J lost 4 bases. The CDR3 loop spans 15 amino acids. Germline CDR1 is MNHNS and CDR2 is SASEGT. CDR3 coding DNA: TGTGCCTCAACCTTCCAGGGACAGAATAATCAGCCCCAGCATTTT. Translating it yields CASTFQGQNNQPQHF.

This chain's CDR3 is CASSFGYQETQYF. CDR3 sequence (DNA): TGTGCCAGCAGTTTCGGCTACCAAGAGACCCAGTACTTC. The V call is TRBV27, the J call TRBJ2-5, with D hard to call. The CDR3 is 13 residues long. The germline V gene has CDR1 MNHEY and CDR2 SMNVEV (reference sequence). V was cut by 3 bases and J by 0 bases, with 5 bases left in between.

This clonotype occurred a few times. The chain has TRBV27 and TRBJ1-5; D possibly corresponds to TRBD1 (6 bases). This CDR3 comprises 15 residues. The V gene's germline CDR1 is MNHEY and CDR2 SMNVEV (reference sequence). Trimming took 6 bases from V and 6 from J, leaving 18 bases between them. The DNA of the CDR3 is TGTGCCAGCAGAGACAGGTCGTCTGGGGGTCAGCCCCAGCATTTT. Translation: CASRDRSSGGQPQHF.

The rearrangement uses TRBV7-9 and TRBJ2-5; possible D gene TRBD1, 5 bases. The V end was cut by 5 bases, the J end by 9 bases, with 28 bases between. CDR1 and CDR2 from the germline V gene are SEHNR and FQNEAQ (reference sequence). The CDR3 extends over 17 amino acids. The CDR3 region is CASSGVTPDILQGAQYF. As DNA, the CDR3 is TGTGCCAGCAGCGGCGTTACCCCGGACATACTCCAAGGGGCCCAGTACTTC.

This clonotype was seen a handful of times. The rearrangement links TRBV29-1 to TRBJ1-1; 7 nucleotides agree with TRBD1. The CDR3 is made up of 13 amino acids. Losses at the gene ends were 7 bases for V and 5 bases for J; bases not matched to a gene: 10. Germline assignment: CDR1 SQVTM and CDR2 ANQGSEA. The DNA of the CDR3 is TGCAGCGCCCGACAGGGAGGAGATACTGAAGCTTTCTTT. It yields the protein CSARQGGDTEAFF.

V and J are TRBV7-3 and TRBJ1-5; D possibly corresponds to TRBD1 (5 bases). Trimming left V 5 bases short and J 1 base short, with 12 bases between. Germline CDR1 and CDR2: SGHTA and FQGTGA. The CDR3 has 15 amino acids. The CDR3 is CASSPFGDSNQPQHF. CDR3 sequence (DNA): TGTGCCAGCAGCCCGTTTGGGGACAGCAATCAGCCCCAGCATTTT.

There are a few counts of this clonotype. The chain uses TRBV11-1 and TRBJ2-7, with 8 bases that match TRBD2. The CDR3 loop spans 15 amino acids. J lost 1 base, V lost 6 bases, and 8 bases had no gene match. The V gene's germline CDR1 is SGHAT and CDR2 FQDESV (reference sequence). CDR3 bases: TGTGCCAGCAGTTCAACTAGCGGACCTTCCTACGAGCAGTACTTC. Amino acids: CASSSTSGPSYEQYF.

The V call is TRBV5-1, the J call TRBJ2-5; D unclear. Germline V gene lookup returns CDR1 SGHRS and CDR2 YFSETQ. V was shortened by 0 bases and J by 4 bases, with 16 bases between the two germline ends. The CDR3 covers 16 residues. DNA for the CDR3: TGCGCCAGCAGCTTGGCCACTCTACAGCGCGGAGAGACCCAGTACTTC. Residues: CASSLATLQRGETQYF.

V and J are TRBV4-2 and TRBJ2-7, with 9 nucleotides matching TRBD1. CDR3 length equals 14 residues. Germline V gene sequence: CDR1 LGHNA, CDR2 YNFKEQ. The V and J ends lost 3 bases and 6 bases, in that order; junction bases with no gene match: 6. CDR3 loop: CASSQPGQGVEQYF. In DNA, the CDR3 is TGTGCCAGCAGCCAGCCGGGACAGGGAGTCGAGCAGTACTTC.

The chain combines TRBV11-3 with TRBJ2-3, with 8 bases aligning to TRBD2. The J segment lost 6 bases and the V segment lost 5 bases, leaving 1 base of the junction unmatched. The V gene's germline CDR1 is SGHNT and CDR2 YENEEA. CDR3 length: 12 residues. This CDR3 reads CASSERGDTQYF. The CDR3 DNA reads as TGTGCCAGCAGCGAGCGGGGGGATACGCAGTATTTT.

This clonotype has at least ten counts. This chain joins TRBV20-1 and TRBJ2-7, with D unresolved. This CDR3 has 10 residues. Germline CDR1 and CDR2: DFQATT and SNEGSKA (reference sequence). V lost 6 bases, J lost 0 bases, and 3 bases lay in between. In DNA, the CDR3 is TGCAGTGCCCTCTCCTACGAGCAGTACTTC. Translating it yields CSALSYEQYF.

This chain uses TRBV7-2 with TRBJ2-7; 9 bases line up with TRBD1. The CDR3 is made up of 12 amino acids. The V gene's germline CDR1 is SGHTA and CDR2 FQGNSA. V lost 5 bases and J lost 7; bases outside the gene matches: 3. CDR3 nucleotide sequence: TGTGCCAGCAGCCACAGGGGGCTAGAGCAGTACTTC. Protein product: CASSHRGLEQYF.

V usage is TRBV5-1 and J usage is TRBJ1-5, with no clear D. Trimming pared 4 bases from V and 0 bases from J, leaving 11 bases between. CDR1 is SGHRS and CDR2 is YFSETQ in the germline V gene. The CDR3 totals 15 residues. For the CDR3, the DNA is TGCGCCAGCAGCCCATTGGGCCATAGCAATCAGCCCCAGCATTTT. This encodes CASSPLGHSNQPQHF.

This clonotype was seen a few times. This rearrangement joins TRBV5-1 to TRBJ2-7; no clear D gene. The CDR3 runs to 16 residues. Germline-derived CDR1 and CDR2 are SGHRS and YFSETQ. V dropped 0 bases and J dropped 5 bases, with 18 bases sitting between them. The CDR3 sequence: CASSLGRAGFLDEQYF. CDR3 DNA sequence: TGCGCCAGCAGCTTGGGCCGGGCTGGGTTTCTCGACGAGCAGTACTTC.